Each of the 7 T cell receptor beta chains below was sequenced from the same sample in a study of human CD8 memory T cell subsets. UMI-labeled 5' RACE was used to make TCR beta libraries. No DNA is given; TCRdb re-called the 5' RACE reads and lists each CDR3 protein once. Listed are about 18,000 distinct CDR3 sequences; 5.4% falls within the top ten. Sequenced material: CD8+ T cells from PBMCs. The receptors shown here come from a human donor in good health.

CDR3 sequence: CASGTQGGRTYEQYF. The chain has TRBV12-3 or TRBV12-4 and TRBJ2-7; the TCRdb call, TRBD1, lacks DNA for checking. This CDR3 is built from 15 residues.

The chain employs TRBV7-2 and TRBJ1-3; TCRdb's assignment of TRBD1 cannot be checked, as there is no DNA. CDR3 length equals 15 residues. CDR1 and CDR2 from the germline V gene are SGHTA and FQGNSA. The CDR3 reads CASSPGPGPGNTIYF.

The chain links TRBV7-8 to TRBJ2-1; TCRdb names TRBD2, which stays unverified in the absence of DNA. Looked up from germline, CDR1 is SGHVS and CDR2 is FQNEAQ. The CDR3 covers 15 residues. The CDR3 reads CASSAERGSYNEQFF. The full variable domain, completed using reference TRBV7-8 and TRBJ2-1, is GAGVSQSPRYKVAKRGQDVALRCDPISGHVSLFWYQQALGQGPEFLTYFQNEAQLDKSGLPSDRFFAERPEGSVSTLKIQRTQQEDSAVYLCASSAERGSYNEQFFGPGTRLTVL.

The gene calls are TRBV2 and TRBJ2-1. The CDR3 has 15 amino acids. CDR1 is SNHLY, CDR2 FYNNEI, per germline. The CDR3 sequence: CASSVPLISYNEQFF.

The V gene is TRBV20-1, the J gene TRBJ1-1; TCRdb reports TRBD1, a call that lacks DNA to check it against. CDR3 length: 16 residues. Germline CDR1 DFQATT, CDR2 SNEGSKA (reference sequence). The CDR3 spells CSARDSKGALVTEAFF.

The genes are TRBV6-2 or TRBV6-3 and TRBJ1-2. The CDR3 is 15 residues long. In germline, CDR1 is MNHEY, CDR2 SVGEGT. CDR3 protein: CASVLWEGSPYGYTF.

This chain links TRBV28 with TRBJ2-7; the D call of TRBD1 rests on TCRdb alone, since no DNA is present to check it. The V gene's germline CDR1 is MDHEN and CDR2 SYDVKM. CDR3 size: 13 residues. The CDR3 loop is CASSNRATYEQYF. Full variable domain (rest looked up from reference TRBV28 and TRBJ2-7): DVKVTQSSRYLVKRTGEKVFLECVQDMDHENMFWYRQDPGLGLRLIYFSYDVKMKEKGDIPEGYSVSREKKERFSLILESASTNQTSMYLCASSNRATYEQYFGPGTRLTVT.